This T cell receptor (beta chain) was profiled in a study of blood T cell repertoires in COVID-19. Study details: Sites in the United States, Italy and Spain provided acute and convalescent COVID-19 samples.

As processed by the authors: The assay estimated nucleated cells by amplifying reference gene primers. Measured with immunoSEQ multiplex PCR; TCRdb has only the in-frame clones, and not every one. Clonal size and the V and J genes are those of that table, whereas D and trimming came from the DNA. The sample lists 250,000 or so clones; around nine tenths were seen once. Source material: peripheral blood. This clonotype originated in an older woman with active or convalescent COVID-19.

CDR3 DNA sequence: TGTGCCAGCAGTGAAGTTACAGAAAGATACGAGCAGTACTTC. Protein sequence: CASSEVTERYEQYF. The chain employs TRBV6-1 and TRBJ2-7; the D is unclear. The CDR3 covers 14 residues. Per the germline V gene, CDR1 is MNHNS and CDR2 is SASEGT. V was shortened by 1 base and J by 4 bases, with 11 bases between the two germline ends.